Presented here are 32 T cell receptor beta chains from one specimen sequenced in a study of T cell responses to AZD1222 COVID-19 vaccine (dated by TCRdb to the early 2020s). The library was built by means of the immunoSEQ multiplex PCR assay. Sourced from immuneACCESS, this table was stored by TCRdb with only in-frame sequences that have V and J called. A share of the clones is absent; for the studies checked, an unresolved V gene accounts for under half, and the remainder has no known explanation. This sample holds approximately 80,000 clones; 87% were observed only once. Jointly, the top ten make up roughly a quarter of the sample. What this sample's time point label stands for: baseline before first vaccination. The source was peripheral blood, collected on day 0 of AZD1222 vaccination. These receptors were taken from an adult in good health.

This clone was counted between two and nine times. The chain combines TRBV12-3 or TRBV12-4 with TRBJ1-3, with D hard to call. The V end was cut by 3 bases, the J end by 6 bases, with 3 bases between. The CDR3 totals 11 residues. The CDR3 DNA reads TGTGCCAGCAGTTTGATAAACACCATATATTTT. Amino acid sequence: CASSLINTIYF.

This clone was seen just once. The gene calls are TRBV12-3 or TRBV12-4 and TRBJ2-2; no clear D gene. V shed 6 bases and J shed 3 bases, with 5 bases lying between them. The CDR3 spans 12 residues. CDR3 residues: CASRTDTGELFF. CDR3 nucleotide sequence: TGTGCCAGCAGAACCGACACCGGGGAGCTGTTTTTT.

The chain carries TRBV10-3 and TRBJ2-7; TRBD2 matches at 7 bases. Germline CDR1 is ENHRY and CDR2 is SYGVKD. The junction had 7 bases not matched to a gene; V was cut back by 2 bases and J by 6 bases. This CDR3 contains 14 residues. CDR3 region: CAISEGGRAGEQYF. CDR3 DNA sequence: TGTGCCATCAGTGAGGGGGGGAGGGCTGGCGAGCAGTACTTC.

This clone was picked up one time. V usage is TRBV12-3 or TRBV12-4 and J usage is TRBJ1-2; 10 positions agree with TRBD1. CDR3 length: 13 residues. The V segment lost 6 bases and the J segment 7 bases; nucleotides outside the gene matches: 5. This CDR3 reads CASRTTGGTGYTF. DNA of the CDR3: TGTGCCAGCAGAACGACAGGGGGCACTGGCTACACCTTC.

The rearrangement uses TRBV2 and TRBJ1-4, with TRBD1 matching 7 bases. This CDR3 has 13 residues. The V segment lost 6 bases and the J segment 7 bases; nucleotides outside the gene matches: 5. The V gene's germline CDR1 is SNHLY and CDR2 FYNNEI. DNA of the CDR3: TGTGCCAGCAGAGGGCAGGGGGTTGAAAAACTGTTTTTT. It codes for CASRGQGVEKLFF.

This sequence joins TRBV12-3 or TRBV12-4 and TRBJ1-4; D unclear. This CDR3 is built from 12 residues. The V end lost 1 base, the J end lost 8 bases, and 5 bases lay between the germline ends. CDR3 bases: TGTGCCAGCAGTTTAGTGAAGGAAAAACTGTTTTTT. This encodes CASSLVKEKLFF.

The chain carries TRBV2 and TRBJ2-5; D gene unclear. From germline, CDR1 is SNHLY and CDR2 FYNNEI. V was cut by 9 bases and J by 2 bases, with 7 bases left in between. This CDR3 comprises 11 residues. DNA of the CDR3: TGTGCCAGGAATATACAAGAGACCCAGTACTTC. This sequence encodes CARNIQETQYF.

The V call is TRBV11-2, the J call TRBJ2-5, with 8 positions matching TRBD1. The ends lost 4 bases at V and 1 base at J; junction bases unmatched: 2. The CDR3 spans 14 residues. Germline values: CDR1 SGHAT, CDR2 FQNNGV. CDR3 sequence (DNA): TGTGCCAGCAGCTCCGGGACAGGCCAAGAGACCCAGTACTTC. Translated, it gives CASSSGTGQETQYF.

The chain links TRBV6-4 to TRBJ1-2; D gene unclear. This CDR3 has 14 amino acids. The germline V gene encodes CDR1 MRHNA and CDR2 SNTAGT. V dropped 0 bases and J dropped 7 bases, with 12 bases sitting between them. CDR3: CASSDSGDSGGYTF. The CDR3 region has the DNA TGTGCCAGCAGTGACTCTGGGGATTCTGGTGGCTACACCTTC.

This clone was observed a single time. The rearrangement joins TRBV13 to TRBJ1-3, with D possibly being TRBD1 (6 bases). Looked up from germline, CDR1 is PRHDT and CDR2 is FYEKMQ (reference sequence). V was pared by 5 bases and J by 1 base, with 6 bases between. This CDR3 is 13 amino acids long. The CDR3 sequence is CASSTGSGNTIYF. CDR3 DNA sequence: TGTGCCAGCAGCACAGGGTCTGGAAACACCATATATTTT. Variable domain in full (rest from reference TRBV13 and TRBJ1-3): AAGVIQSPRHLIKEKRETATLKCYPIPRHDTVYWYQQGPGQDPQFLISFYEKMQSDKGSIPDRFSAQQFSDYHSELNMSSLELGDSALYFCASSTGSGNTIYFGEGSWLTVV.

The gene calls are TRBV5-1 and TRBJ1-2, with TRBD1 as a possible D gene (5 bases). CDR1 and CDR2 from the germline V gene are SGHRS and YFSETQ. The CDR3 is 15 amino acids. The ends were cut back, 3 bases at V and 5 bases at J, with 17 bases in the middle. CDR3 nucleotides: TGCGCCAGCAGCTCCGGATTGACAAAGGGGTATGGCTACACCTTC. It yields the protein CASSSGLTKGYGYTF.

V gene TRBV15 combines with J gene TRBJ1-2; possibly TRBD1 for D (6 bases). Trimming stripped 8 bases from V and 3 bases from J, with 10 bases between. Germline V gives CDR1 LNHNV, CDR2 YYDKDF (reference sequence). This CDR3 is built from 12 residues. CDR3 region: CATFRQDYGYTF. The CDR3 nucleotides read TGTGCCACCTTCCGACAGGACTATGGCTACACCTTC.

This clone was detected once. The gene calls are TRBV10-3 and TRBJ1-2, with 7 bases that match TRBD1. This CDR3 comprises 12 residues. The V gene end was trimmed by 4 bases and the J gene end by 4 bases; junction bases not matched to a gene: 0. The germline V gene has CDR1 ENHRY and CDR2 SYGVKD. In DNA, the CDR3 is TGTGCCATCAGTGGGGACAGCTATGGCTACACCTTC. Translation gives CAISGDSYGYTF.

V gene TRBV11-3 combines with J gene TRBJ2-1; D might be TRBD1 (6 bases). V was clipped by 3 bases and J by 3 bases, with 12 bases between them. The CDR3 consists of 15 residues. Per the germline V gene, CDR1 is SGHNT and CDR2 is YENEEA. The CDR3: CASSFVGAGYNEQFF. As DNA, the CDR3 is TGTGCCAGCAGCTTTGTGGGGGCTGGCTACAATGAGCAGTTCTTC.

V gene TRBV11-3 combines with J gene TRBJ1-5; no clear D. Germline V gene lookup returns CDR1 SGHNT and CDR2 YENEEA. The germline V and J ends were trimmed by 5 bases and 3 bases, with 8 bases remaining between them. The CDR3 covers 13 residues. CDR3 residues: CASSPNHNQPQHF. The CDR3 DNA is TGTGCCAGCAGCCCCAACCACAATCAGCCCCAGCATTTT.

This chain joins TRBV5-3 and TRBJ1-4; 8 bases agree with TRBD1. TRBV5-3 is annotated as an ORF whose role is uncertain. With V trimmed by 4 bases and J by 5 bases, 10 bases remained unmatched. There are 16 residues in the CDR3. CDR3 in amino acids: CARSHHARGLNEKLFF. The CDR3 DNA reads TGTGCCAGAAGCCATCATGCCAGGGGGCTAAATGAAAAACTGTTTTTT.

The chain combines TRBV28 with TRBJ1-1, with TRBD1 matching over 7 bases. V shed 6 bases and J 1 base; nucleotides not matched to a gene: 5. Germline V gene sequence: CDR1 MDHEN, CDR2 SYDVKM. CDR3 length: 14 residues. CDR3 DNA: TGTGCCAGCAGGGCAGGGGGGGGGAACACTGAAGCTTTCTTT. This translates into CASRAGGGNTEAFF.

This chain uses TRBV5-1 with TRBJ1-1; 9 bases map to TRBD1. CDR3 length: 15 amino acids. With V trimmed by 0 bases and J by 8 bases, 8 bases remained unmatched. Germline lookup yields CDR1 SGHRS and CDR2 YFSETQ. CDR3 region: CASSLGDPGQGEAFF. CDR3 in DNA: TGCGCCAGCAGCTTGGGGGATCCGGGACAGGGAGAAGCTTTCTTT.

The V call is TRBV30, the J call TRBJ2-1; the D is unclear. The germline CDR1 and CDR2 sequences are GTSNPN and SVGIG (reference sequence). The CDR3 has 14 amino acids. The germline V and J ends were trimmed by 4 bases and 2 bases, with 12 bases remaining between them. The CDR3 region is CAWISPQTYNEQFF. The CDR3 coding sequence is TGTGCCTGGATATCCCCCCAAACCTACAATGAGCAGTTCTTC.

The chain links TRBV11-3 to TRBJ2-7; 7 nucleotides align to TRBD1. CDR3 size: 18 residues. Trimming at V came to 5 bases and at J to 9 bases, leaving 25 bases not matched to a gene. Germline V gives CDR1 SGHNT, CDR2 YENEEA. The CDR3 region is CASSPGTEPLGEHRGQYF. In DNA, the CDR3 is TGTGCCAGCAGCCCGGGGACAGAGCCGCTAGGGGAACATCGAGGGCAGTACTTC.

The chain links TRBV12-3 or TRBV12-4 to TRBJ2-4; D not resolved. The CDR3 runs 12 residues. Trimming removed 3 bases from V and 5 bases from J, with 5 bases in between. CDR3 nucleotide sequence: TGTGCCAGCAGTTTGTCTGAAAACATTCAGTACTTC. Translated: CASSLSENIQYF.

The J gene is TRBJ2-1, the V gene TRBV5-1, with TRBD2 matching 7 bases. With 0 bases clipped from V and 3 bases from J, the junction kept 6 bases outside the gene matches. The CDR3 totals 16 residues. The germline V gene encodes CDR1 SGHRS and CDR2 YFSETQ. The CDR3 reads CASSLEASGNYNEQFF. The DNA for the CDR3 is TGCGCCAGCAGCTTGGAGGCTAGCGGTAACTACAATGAGCAGTTCTTC.

The chain recombines TRBV15 with TRBJ2-3, with 7 bases lining up with TRBD1. The CDR3 totals 17 residues. The V segment lost 4 bases and the J segment 0 bases; nucleotides outside the gene matches: 10. Germline V gene data show CDR1 as LNHNV and CDR2 as YYDKDF (reference sequence). In nucleotides, the CDR3 is TGTGCCACCAGCACCAACGACAGGGTTACTAGCACAGATACGCAGTATTTT. The encoded protein is CATSTNDRVTSTDTQYF.

The sample holds a few counts of this clone. This CDR3 reads CASSETSGNFGELFF. Here the CDR3 DNA reads TGTGCCAGCAGCGAGACTAGCGGGAATTTCGGGGAGCTGTTTTTT. J is TRBJ2-2 and V is TRBV11-3, with TRBD2 matching over 11 bases. Germline V gene lookup returns CDR1 SGHNT and CDR2 YENEEA. V shed 5 bases, J shed 7 bases, and the junction held 6 bases outside the gene matches. The CDR3 is 15 residues long.

This chain uses TRBV19 with TRBJ2-4; D unclear. Trimming shortened V by 3 bases and J by 0 bases, and 12 bases separated the two germline ends. Germline CDR1 LNHDA, CDR2 SQIVND (reference sequence). This CDR3 has 16 amino acids. DNA of the CDR3: TGTGCCAGTAGTATCTCCCCTAGTGCAGCCAAAAACATTCAGTACTTC. Translation: CASSISPSAAKNIQYF. Using reference TRBV19 and TRBJ2-4 for the parts outside the CDR3, the full variable domain is DGGITQSPKYLFRKEGQNVTLSCEQNLNHDAMYWYRQDPGQGLRLIYYSQIVNDFQKGDIAEGYSVSREKKESFPLTVTSAQKNPTAFYLCASSISPSAAKNIQYFGAGTRLSVL.

A single count supports this clone. V usage is TRBV2 and J usage is TRBJ1-1; TRBD1 aligns across 8 bases. Germline CDR1 is SNHLY and CDR2 is FYNNEI. The CDR3 extends over 15 amino acids. Trimming took 4 bases from V and 5 from J; bases not matched to a gene: 9. The CDR3: CASSALTGGGTEAFF. The CDR3 DNA sequence: TGTGCCAGCAGTGCGCTTACAGGGGGAGGGACTGAAGCTTTCTTT. The full variable domain, rest sourced from reference TRBV2 and TRBJ1-1, is EPEVTQTPSHQVTQMGQEVILRCVPISNHLYFYWYRQILGQKVEFLVSFYNNEISEKSEIFDDQFSVERPDGSNFTLKIRSTKLEDSAMYFCASSALTGGGTEAFFGQGTRLTVV.

This chain uses TRBV3-1 (or the pseudogene TRBV3-2) with TRBJ2-7, with D unresolved. The germline V and J ends were trimmed by 4 bases and 2 bases, with 9 bases remaining between them. The CDR3 is 13 amino acids. Per germline, CDR1 LGHDT and CDR2 YNNKEL (reference sequence). The CDR3 reads CASSRIGTYEQYF. Here the CDR3 DNA reads TGTGCCAGCAGCCGCATCGGAACCTACGAGCAGTACTTC.

This chain connects TRBV27 to TRBJ1-2; D uncertain. Trimming took off 3 bases at V and 4 bases at J, with 12 bases between the two ends. The CDR3 has 14 amino acids. The germline V gene has CDR1 MNHEY and CDR2 SMNVEV (reference sequence). DNA for the CDR3: TGTGCCAGCAGTTTCGGCCGGGGTCTCTATGGCTACACCTTC. This translates into CASSFGRGLYGYTF.

This clone has a handful of counts. The J gene is TRBJ1-2, the V gene TRBV5-4; D is perhaps TRBD1 (5 bases). CDR1 is SGHNT, CDR2 YYREEE, per germline (reference sequence). The CDR3 is made up of 13 amino acids. With 1 base removed from V and 5 bases from J, the gap between germline ends came to 9 bases. The chain's CDR3 is CASSLLGAYGYTF. The CDR3 nucleotides are TGTGCCAGCAGCTTGTTAGGGGCGTATGGCTACACCTTC.

This chain uses TRBV11-2 with TRBJ1-1; D unresolved. V was trimmed by 0 bases and J by 4 bases, leaving 12 bases between them. The CDR3 length is 15 residues. The germline CDR1 and CDR2 sequences are SGHAT and FQNNGV. CDR3 residues: CASSLERVASTEAFF. In DNA, the CDR3 is TGTGCCAGCAGCTTAGAAAGGGTCGCGAGCACTGAAGCTTTCTTT.

The chain employs TRBV7-3 and TRBJ2-1; TRBD1 might be the D (7 bases). Germline V lookup: CDR1 SGHTA, CDR2 FQGTGA. The V gene lost 5 bases and the J gene lost 9 bases, with 8 bases spanning the gap. The CDR3 spans 11 residues. The CDR3 spells CASSQGGEQFF. In DNA form, the CDR3 reads TGTGCCAGCAGCCAGGGGGGTGAGCAGTTCTTC.

The chain carries TRBV30 and TRBJ1-5, with no clear D. Germline V gives CDR1 GTSNPN, CDR2 SVGIG (reference sequence). The CDR3 extends over 12 amino acids. The V gene lost 2 bases and the J gene lost 5 bases, with 7 bases spanning the gap. The CDR3 loop reads CAWSLIDQPQHF. As DNA, the CDR3 is TGTGCCTGGAGTCTAATCGATCAGCCCCAGCATTTT.